One sample yielded the 9 T cell receptor beta chains listed below, sequenced in a study of control samples from healthy donors and cancer patients. This table comes from immunoSEQ multiplex PCR, and its TCRdb copy is limited to in-frame clones, with some not included. The sample includes about 140,000 clones, about 90% of them seen just once. The material sequenced was blood. The receptors were sampled from a young man in good health.

J is TRBJ1-2 and V is TRBV3-1 (or the pseudogene TRBV3-2); 7 nucleotides line up with TRBD1. The junction had 14 bases not matched to a gene; V was cut back by 4 bases and J by 6 bases. Germline V gives CDR1 LGHDT, CDR2 YNNKEL (reference sequence). The CDR3 spans 16 residues. CDR3 DNA sequence: TGTGCCAGCAGCCCTCGGAAGGGGGCGAATAAGAATGGCTACACCTTC. This sequence encodes CASSPRKGANKNGYTF.

The rearrangement joins TRBV6-5 to TRBJ2-1; the match to TRBD1 covers 8 bases. The CDR3 spans 14 residues. Trimming at V came to 6 bases and at J to 2 bases, leaving 3 bases not matched to a gene. Germline CDR1 and CDR2: MNHEY and SVGAGI. This CDR3 reads CASRDRATYNEQFF. The CDR3, as DNA: TGTGCCAGCAGGGACAGGGCAACCTACAATGAGCAGTTCTTC.

V gene TRBV7-8 combines with J gene TRBJ2-7; a possible D gene is TRBD1 (6 bases). This CDR3 comprises 14 residues. Trimming shortened V by 0 bases and J by 5 bases, and 11 bases separated the two germline ends. Germline V gene sequence: CDR1 SGHVS, CDR2 FQNEAQ. CDR3 bases: TGTGCCAGCAGCTTAGCGCGTGGGGGCCACGAGCAGTACTTC. Its translation: CASSLARGGHEQYF.

This chain uses TRBV4-2 with TRBJ1-5; TRBD1 matches 10 bases. V lost 4 bases, J lost 3 bases, and 3 bases stayed unmatched. Per germline, CDR1 LGHNA and CDR2 YNFKEQ. The CDR3 runs to 15 residues. CDR3 sequence (DNA): TGTGCCAGCAGCCTAGGGACAGGGGACAATCAGCCCCAGCATTTT. Its translation is CASSLGTGDNQPQHF.

This clone showed up just once. This sequence joins TRBV28 and TRBJ2-1; 7 bases align to TRBD1. The CDR3 is 14 amino acids. Germline trimming cut 2 bases from V and 12 bases from J; bases unmatched to any gene: 10. CDR1 and CDR2 from the germline V gene are MDHEN and SYDVKM. The CDR3 region is CASSLPDLEGAQFF. Written as DNA, the CDR3 is TGTGCCAGCAGTTTACCTGATCTCGAGGGGGCGCAGTTCTTC.

This rearrangement joins TRBV11-2 to TRBJ1-2; D is undetermined. This CDR3 is 17 amino acids long. The V gene lost 3 bases and the J gene lost 3 bases, with 20 bases spanning the gap. Germline V gene lookup returns CDR1 SGHAT and CDR2 FQNNGV. CDR3 nucleotides: TGTGCCAGCAGCTTGAGATCCTATGGGGAGAGGTACTATGGCTACACCTTC. It yields the protein CASSLRSYGERYYGYTF.

In this sample, this clone is medium-sized (0.01 to 0.1%). The chain links TRBV27 to TRBJ2-1; D ambiguous. The CDR3 runs 13 residues. Between the trimmed V and J ends, which lost 0 bases and 6 bases, there was a span of 6 bases. Germline V lookup: CDR1 MNHEY, CDR2 SMNVEV (reference sequence). In DNA, the CDR3 is TGTGCCAGCAGTTTATCGCAGGCCAATGAGCAGTTCTTC. Its protein product is CASSLSQANEQFF.

The chain employs TRBV7-9 and TRBJ2-2, with 8 bases lining up with TRBD1. With V trimmed by 5 bases and J by 6 bases, 8 bases remained unmatched. The CDR3 consists of 15 residues. The V gene's germline CDR1 is SEHNR and CDR2 FQNEAQ (reference sequence). The CDR3 spells CASSPDRARAGELFF. The CDR3 DNA sequence: TGTGCCAGCAGCCCGGACAGGGCAAGAGCCGGGGAGCTGTTTTTT.

Worth noting for this clone: Distinct nucleotide sequences in the sample also encode this CDR3. The genes are TRBV12-3 or TRBV12-4 and TRBJ2-7, with a weak D call TRBD2 (6 bases). The CDR3 loop spans 13 amino acids. The germline V and J ends were trimmed by 3 bases and 2 bases, with 8 bases remaining between them. In DNA form, the CDR3 reads TGTGCCAGCAGTTTGGGGGGTCCCTACGAGCAGTACTTC. Translating gives CASSLGGPYEQYF.